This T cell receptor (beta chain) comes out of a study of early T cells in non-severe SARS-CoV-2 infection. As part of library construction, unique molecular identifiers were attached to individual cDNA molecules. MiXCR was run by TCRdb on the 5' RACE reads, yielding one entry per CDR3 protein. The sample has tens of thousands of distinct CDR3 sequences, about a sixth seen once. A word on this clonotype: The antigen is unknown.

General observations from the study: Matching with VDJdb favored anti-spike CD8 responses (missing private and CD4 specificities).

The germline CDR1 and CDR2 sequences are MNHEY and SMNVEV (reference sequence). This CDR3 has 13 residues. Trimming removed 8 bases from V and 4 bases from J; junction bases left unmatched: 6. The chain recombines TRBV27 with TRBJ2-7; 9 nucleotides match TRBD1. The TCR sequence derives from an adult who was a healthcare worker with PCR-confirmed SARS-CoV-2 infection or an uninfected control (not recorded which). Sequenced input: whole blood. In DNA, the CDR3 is TGTGCCAGCGCACAGGGACAGGGTTACGAGCAGTACTTC. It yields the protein CASAQGQGYEQYF.